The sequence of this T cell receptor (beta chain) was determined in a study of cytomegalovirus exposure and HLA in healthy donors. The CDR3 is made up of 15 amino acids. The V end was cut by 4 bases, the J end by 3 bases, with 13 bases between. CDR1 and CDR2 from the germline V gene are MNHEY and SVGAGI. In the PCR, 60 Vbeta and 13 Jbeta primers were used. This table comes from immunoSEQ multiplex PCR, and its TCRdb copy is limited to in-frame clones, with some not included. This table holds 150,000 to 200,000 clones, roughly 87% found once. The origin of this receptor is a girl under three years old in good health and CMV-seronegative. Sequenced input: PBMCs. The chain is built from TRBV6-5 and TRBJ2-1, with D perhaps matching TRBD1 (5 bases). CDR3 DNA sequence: TGTGCCAGCAGTTTAGCAGGGAATGTCTACAATGAGCAGTTCTTC. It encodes CASSLAGNVYNEQFF.